One and the same sample provided the 13 T cell receptor beta chains below, sequenced in a study of cytomegalovirus exposure and HLA in healthy donors. PCR was performed using 60 Vbeta and 13 Jbeta primers. Produced via immunoSEQ multiplex PCR; TCRdb's table is partial and in-frame only. The listing contains 90,000 to 100,000 clones. Sequenced sample: PBMCs. The source of these receptors is a woman in her 30s in good health and CMV-seronegative.

A word on this clone: Other DNA sequences of this sample code for an identical CDR3. This sequence joins TRBV9 and TRBJ2-7, with 7 bases lining up with TRBD1. The CDR3 has 14 amino acids. Germline CDR1 reads SGDLS; CDR2 reads YYNGEE. With V trimmed by 2 bases and J by 2 bases, 4 bases remained unmatched. The CDR3 sequence is CASSVRDRTYEQYF. Written as DNA, the CDR3 is TGTGCCAGCAGCGTCCGGGACAGAACCTACGAGCAGTACTTC.

The rearrangement uses TRBV10-3 and TRBJ2-7, with a weak D call TRBD1 (5 bases). V was clipped by 6 bases and J by 2 bases, with 11 bases between them. CDR1 ENHRY and CDR2 SYGVKD come from the germline V gene. The CDR3 is 13 amino acids. The CDR3 spells CAISAQGTYEQYF. In DNA, the CDR3 is TGTGCCATCAGCGCCCAGGGAACCTACGAGCAGTACTTC.

The chain is built from TRBV10-2 and TRBJ2-3, with D tentatively TRBD2 (6 bases). Germline CDR1 and CDR2: WSHSY and SAAADI. CDR3 length equals 15 residues. The V end was cut by 2 bases, the J end by 6 bases, with 15 bases between. CDR3 sequence (DNA): TGCGCCAGCAGTGAGGAAGGACTACCGCGGGATACGCAGTATTTT. Its translation: CASSEEGLPRDTQYF.

The CDR3, as DNA: TGTGCCAGCAGCATACAGGGGGCTAACACTGAAGCTTTCTTT. Encoded protein: CASSIQGANTEAFF. The chain joins TRBV6-5 to TRBJ1-1; the match to TRBD1 covers 9 bases. The trim removed 6 bases at V and 2 bases at J, leaving 4 bases unmatched. CDR1 and CDR2 from the germline V gene are MNHEY and SVGAGI. This CDR3 spans 14 amino acids.

This rearrangement joins TRBV7-9 to TRBJ2-7; 8 bases agree with TRBD1. Per the germline V gene, CDR1 is SEHNR and CDR2 is FQNEAQ (reference sequence). J lost 5 bases, V lost 1 base, and 10 bases had no gene match. This CDR3 has 16 amino acids. The CDR3 region has the DNA TGTGCCAGCAGCTTAGAAAGGCGGACAGGGAGGCACGAGCAGTACTTC. It specifies CASSLERRTGRHEQYF.

V gene TRBV10-3 combines with J gene TRBJ2-1, with TRBD1 identical over 7 bases. Germline assignment: CDR1 ENHRY and CDR2 SYGVKD. The junction had 7 bases not matched to a gene; V was cut back by 4 bases and J by 4 bases. This CDR3 contains 15 residues. CDR3 loop: CAISGTGAAYNEQFF. CDR3 nucleotides: TGTGCCATCAGTGGTACAGGGGCGGCATACAATGAGCAGTTCTTC.

This chain joins TRBV27 and TRBJ1-1; D call uncertain. The CDR3 consists of 12 residues. Germline V gene data show CDR1 as MNHEY and CDR2 as SMNVEV (reference sequence). Trimming pared 4 bases from V and 3 bases from J, leaving 6 bases between. CDR3: CASSSGYTEAFF. The CDR3 nucleotides read TGTGCCAGCAGTTCGGGGTACACTGAAGCTTTCTTT.

The chain uses TRBV7-2 and TRBJ1-5, with unresolved D. The CDR3 is 17 amino acids. The germline CDR1 and CDR2 sequences are SGHTA and FQGNSA. V was shortened by 5 bases and J by 0 bases, with 17 bases between the two germline ends. CDR3 sequence reads: CASSLVPVSHSNQPQHF. As DNA, the CDR3 is TGTGCCAGCAGCCTGGTGCCGGTCTCCCATAGCAATCAGCCCCAGCATTTT.

V and J are TRBV19 and TRBJ2-3; 9 nucleotides line up with TRBD2. This CDR3 contains 16 residues. The V gene's germline CDR1 is LNHDA and CDR2 SQIVND (reference sequence). V lost 5 bases and J lost 6; bases outside the gene matches: 12. The CDR3 DNA is TGTGCCAGTAGTCCCTCCCGAGCGGGAGGCCTGGATACGCAGTATTTT. As protein: CASSPSRAGGLDTQYF.

J is TRBJ2-5 and V is TRBV6-6, with 13 bases lining up with TRBD2. Germline V gene data show CDR1 as MNHNY and CDR2 as SVGAGI (reference sequence). V dropped 0 bases and J dropped 5; count of bases not matched to a gene: 3. The CDR3 is 16 residues long. DNA of the CDR3: TGTGCCAGCAGTTACTCGTCACTAGCGGGAGGGGAGACCCAGTACTTC. Its translation is CASSYSSLAGGETQYF.

This chain connects TRBV14 to TRBJ1-1, with no clear D. Per the germline V gene, CDR1 is SGHDN and CDR2 is FVKESK. V shed 4 bases and J shed 7 bases, with 16 bases lying between them. The CDR3 consists of 14 residues. The CDR3 bases are TGTGCCAGCAGCCTCAACCTAGTTTCGGATGAAGCTTTCTTT. Protein product: CASSLNLVSDEAFF.

The chain carries TRBV19 and TRBJ2-7; possible D gene TRBD2, 5 bases. The germline V gene has CDR1 LNHDA and CDR2 SQIVND (reference sequence). The V and J ends lost 4 bases and 0 bases respectively, with 13 bases between them. The CDR3 has 15 amino acids. CDR3 nucleotide sequence: TGTGCCAGTAGTACAGGACTTTCTCCCTCCTACGAGCAGTACTTC. Its translation is CASSTGLSPSYEQYF.

V gene TRBV28 combines with J gene TRBJ2-7; a possible D gene is TRBD1 (6 bases). Deletions cut 10 bases from V and 2 bases from J, with 15 bases between. Germline-derived CDR1 and CDR2 are MDHEN and SYDVKM. This CDR3 is built from 13 residues. The CDR3 DNA reads as TGTGCCACCTATCTGACAGGAGCCTACGAGCAGTACTTC. Its translation is CATYLTGAYEQYF.